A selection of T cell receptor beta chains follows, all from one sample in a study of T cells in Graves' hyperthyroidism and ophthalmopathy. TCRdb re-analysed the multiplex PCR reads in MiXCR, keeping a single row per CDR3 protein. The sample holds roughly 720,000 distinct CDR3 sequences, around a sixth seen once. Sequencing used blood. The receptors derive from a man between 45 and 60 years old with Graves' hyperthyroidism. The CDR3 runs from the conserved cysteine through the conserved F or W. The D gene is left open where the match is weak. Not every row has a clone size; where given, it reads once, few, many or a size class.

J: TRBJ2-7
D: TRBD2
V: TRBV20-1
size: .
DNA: TGCAGTGCTAGGCTGGAAGGGACTAGCGGGTCCCTACGCTCCTACGAGCAGTACTTC
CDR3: CSARLEGTSGSLRSYEQYF

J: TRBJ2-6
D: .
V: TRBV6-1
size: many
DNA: TGTGCCAGCAGGATCAGTGGGGCTGGGGCCAACGTCCTGACTTTC
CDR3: CASRISGAGANVLTF

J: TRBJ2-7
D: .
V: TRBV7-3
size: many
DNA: TGTGCCAGCAGCTTAAAACGAATGGGCAGGGGACACGAGCAGTACTTC
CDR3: CASSLKRMGRGHEQYF

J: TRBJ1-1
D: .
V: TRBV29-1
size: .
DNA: TGCAGCGTTGGGGATATGAACACTGAAGCTTTCTTT
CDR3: CSVGDMNTEAFF

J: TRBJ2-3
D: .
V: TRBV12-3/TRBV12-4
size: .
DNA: TGTGCCAGCAGTCCTGGACCGTCGGGAGATACGCAGTATTTT
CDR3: CASSPGPSGDTQYF

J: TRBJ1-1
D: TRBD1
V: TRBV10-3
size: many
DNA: TGTGCCATCAGTAACACAGGGGCGAACACTGAAGCTTTCTTT
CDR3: CAISNTGANTEAFF

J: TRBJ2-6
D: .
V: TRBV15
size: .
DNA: TGTGCCACCCGGGGGTTAGGGGGAAGAATAGGTCCCAACGTCCTGACTTTC
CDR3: CATRGLGGRIGPNVLTF

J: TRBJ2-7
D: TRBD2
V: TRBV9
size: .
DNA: TGTGCCAGCAGCGCCAGCGGGACCCCCTACGAGCAGTACTTC
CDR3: CASSASGTPYEQYF

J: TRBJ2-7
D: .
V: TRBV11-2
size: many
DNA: TGTGCCAGCAGCCATGAAAGGGACCCCTACTCCTACGAGCAGTACTTC
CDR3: CASSHERDPYSYEQYF

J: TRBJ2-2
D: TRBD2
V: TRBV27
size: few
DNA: TGTGCCAGCAGTTTTTCCGGGGGGTTGAACACCGGGGAGCTGTTTTTT
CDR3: CASSFSGGLNTGELFF

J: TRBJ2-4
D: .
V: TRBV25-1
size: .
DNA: TGTGCCAGCAGCGGAACGGGTGGCGGTGCCAAAAACATTCAGTACTTC
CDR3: CASSGTGGGAKNIQYF

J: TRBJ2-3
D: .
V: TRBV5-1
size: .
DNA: TGCGCCAGCAGCTTGGGGACCTCAAGGGCAGATACGCAGTATTTT
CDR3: CASSLGTSRADTQYF

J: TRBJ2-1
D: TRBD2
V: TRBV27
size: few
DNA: TGTGCCAGCAGTCCGGAGCGGGGGGTACCCCGCGATGAGCAGTTCTTC
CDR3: CASSPERGVPRDEQFF

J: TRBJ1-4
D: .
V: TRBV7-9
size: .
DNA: TGTGCCAGCAGCTTTCGGGGTGACAATGAAAAACTGTTTTTT
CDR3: CASSFRGDNEKLFF

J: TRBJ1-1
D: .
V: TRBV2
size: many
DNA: TGTGCCAGCAGTGGGCAGGGAGGGAACACTGAAGCTTTCTTT
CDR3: CASSGQGGNTEAFF

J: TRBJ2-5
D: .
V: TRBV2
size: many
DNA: TGTGCCAGCAGTCGGGACTCGCCCGGGGGGACCCAGTACTTC
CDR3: CASSRDSPGGTQYF

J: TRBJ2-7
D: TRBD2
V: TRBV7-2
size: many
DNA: TGTGCCAGCAGCCCTACTAGCGCCAAAACCTACGAGCAGTACTTC
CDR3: CASSPTSAKTYEQYF

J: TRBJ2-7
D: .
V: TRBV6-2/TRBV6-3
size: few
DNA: TGTGCCAGCAGAGATTCCGGGGACCTCTACGAGCAGTACTTC
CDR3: CASRDSGDLYEQYF

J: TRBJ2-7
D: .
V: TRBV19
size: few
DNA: TGTGCCAGTAGTATTGTGCAAGGGGCCTACGAGCAGTACTTC
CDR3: CASSIVQGAYEQYF

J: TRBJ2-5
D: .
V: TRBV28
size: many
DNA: TGTGCCAGCAGCCCGACTAGTTGGAAGACCCAGTACTTC
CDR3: CASSPTSWKTQYF

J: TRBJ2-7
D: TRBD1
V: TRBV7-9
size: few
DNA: TGTGCCAGCAGCCTACCGGGACAGTACTACGAGCAGTACTTC
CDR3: CASSLPGQYYEQYF